The next 27 T cell receptor beta chains were all read from a single sample in a study of blood T cells in healthy people across ages. A sample-barcoded 5' primer and a J-beta primer mix were used in a second PCR of roughly 6 to 11 cycles. TCRdb analysed the 5' RACE reads with MiXCR anew, one entry per CDR3 protein. Among 750,000 to 950,000 distinct CDR3 sequences listed, about 28% were seen once. This same sample was also part of a study on T cells of mothers and their children.

The sample comprised blood. The receptors stem from a woman in her forties in good health.

This clonotype was seen a single time. This rearrangement joins TRBV12-3 or TRBV12-4 to TRBJ2-2, with D unresolved. Trimming cost V 3 bases and J 1 base, with 6 bases left between them. This CDR3 contains 14 residues. CDR3 region: CASSFRVNTGELFF. In DNA form, the CDR3 reads TGTGCCAGCAGTTTCCGGGTGAACACCGGGGAGCTGTTTTTT.

The chain has TRBV4-3 and TRBJ2-1; no definite D call. Germline lookup yields CDR1 LGHNA and CDR2 YSLEER. This CDR3 is 15 amino acids long. V was clipped by 0 bases and J by 3 bases, with 9 bases between them. CDR3 residues: CASSQDGSNYNEQFF. The CDR3 DNA reads TGCGCCAGCAGCCAAGACGGCTCGAACTACAATGAGCAGTTCTTC.

A word on this clonotype: Since a much larger clone is just one base distant, this may be a read error. The V gene is TRBV24-1, the J gene TRBJ2-7; D uncertain. The CDR3 consists of 12 residues. Between the trimmed V and J ends, which lost 4 bases and 12 bases, there was a span of 15 bases. Germline V lookup: CDR1 KGHDR, CDR2 SFDVKD. The CDR3 nucleotides read TGTGCCACCAGTGACGCATCCGAGACCCGGTACTTC. Translated, it gives CATSDASETRYF.

This chain joins TRBV7-9 and TRBJ2-3, with D tentatively TRBD1 or TRBD2 (5 bases each). The CDR3 has 15 residues. Per germline, CDR1 SEHNR and CDR2 FQNEAQ (reference sequence). V lost 6 bases, J lost 5 bases, and 18 bases lay in between. The CDR3 nucleotides are TGTGCCAGCAGTACCCTTGGGGGTTCCCAAGATACGCAGTATTTT. As protein: CASSTLGGSQDTQYF.

This clonotype showed up many times. The chain recombines TRBV12-5 with TRBJ2-5; 8 bases fit TRBD1. The CDR3 consists of 13 residues. V gave up 6 bases and J gave up 4 bases; unmatched junction bases: 4. Per the germline V gene, CDR1 is LGHNT and CDR2 is FRNRAP. The CDR3 loop reads CASGQGVPETQYF. The CDR3 DNA reads as TGTGCTAGTGGACAGGGGGTCCCAGAGACCCAGTACTTC. Full variable domain (remainder filled in from reference TRBV12-5 and TRBJ2-5): DARVTQTPRHKVTEMGQEVTMRCQPILGHNTVFWYRQTMMQGLELLAYFRNRAPLDDSGMPKDRFSAEMPDATLATLKIQPSEPRDSAVYFCASGQGVPETQYFGPGTRLLVL.

In this sample, this clonotype turned up a few times. The chain couples TRBV25-1 to TRBJ2-6; D unresolved. V dropped 4 bases and J dropped 0 bases, with 7 bases sitting between them. Per the germline V gene, CDR1 is MGHDK and CDR2 is SYGVNS. The CDR3 length is 15 residues. The CDR3 sequence: CASSVLNSGANVLTF. CDR3 in DNA: TGTGCCAGCAGTGTCCTCAACTCTGGGGCCAACGTCCTGACTTTC. The variable domain in full, completed from reference TRBV25-1 and TRBJ2-6, reads EADIYQTPRYLVIGTGKKITLECSQTMGHDKMYWYQQDPGMELHLIHYSYGVNSTEKGDLSSESTVSRIRTEHFPLTLESARPSHTSQYLCASSVLNSGANVLTFGAGSRLTVL.

Turning to this clonotype: A much larger clone sits a single nucleotide away, making a read error possible. The chain employs TRBV10-3 and TRBJ2-3; 11 bases fit TRBD1. Germline CDR1 is ENHRY and CDR2 is SYGVKD. This CDR3 spans 16 amino acids. With V trimmed by 3 bases and J by 4 bases, 6 bases remained unmatched. This CDR3 is CAISDPRTGGADTQYF. The DNA for the CDR3 is TGTGCCATCAGTGACCCTCGGACAGGGGGCGCAGATACGCAGTATTTT.

To note about this clonotype: Its ends do not fully match the called genes, so a read error is possible. This chain links TRBV12-3 or TRBV12-4 with TRBJ2-1, with 7 bases that match TRBD2. The CDR3 runs to 14 residues. This chain's CDR3 is CVSSLNGGTDEQFF. CDR3 in DNA: TGTGTCAGCAGTTTGAACGGGGGGACGGATGAGCAGTTCTTC.

This chain links TRBV2 with TRBJ2-3, with D unclear. The V end lost 6 bases, the J end lost 6 bases, and 13 bases lay between the germline ends. Per germline, CDR1 SNHLY and CDR2 FYNNEI. The CDR3 runs 13 residues. The CDR3 loop is CASSAVYRDTQYF. CDR3 sequence (DNA): TGTGCCAGCAGCGCCGTATACCGCGATACGCAGTATTTT.

This clonotype was seen many times. The rearrangement links TRBV6-5 to TRBJ1-2; D is unresolved. With 6 bases removed from V and 0 bases from J, the gap between germline ends came to 2 bases. Germline-derived CDR1 and CDR2 are MNHEY and SVGAGI. This CDR3 spans 11 amino acids. Here the CDR3 reads CASSTNYGYTF. The CDR3 coding sequence is TGTGCCAGCAGCACTAACTATGGCTACACCTTC.

The genes are TRBV4-1 and TRBJ2-1; 11 bases are a match to TRBD2. Germline CDR1 is MGHRA and CDR2 is YSYEKL. This CDR3 region has 16 residues. After removal of 4 bases from V and 8 bases from J, the junction contained 10 bases not matched to a gene. DNA of the CDR3: TGCGCCAGCAGCCGAGTACTAGCGGGGGTCGGCGATGAGCAGTTCTTC. This codes for CASSRVLAGVGDEQFF.

V gene TRBV29-1 combines with J gene TRBJ1-2, with D possibly being TRBD1 (5 bases). The germline gives CDR1 SQVTM, CDR2 ANQGSEA. The V gene lost 2 bases and the J gene lost 2 bases, with 12 bases spanning the gap. The CDR3 length is 14 residues. The CDR3 region has the DNA TGCAGCGTTGAAAGCCACGGGGCGAACTATGGCTACACCTTC. Encoded protein: CSVESHGANYGYTF.

Note on this clonotype: At one of its ends the junction is not consistent with the germline gene, which may arise from a read error. V gene TRBV5-1 combines with J gene TRBJ2-1; 8 positions agree with TRBD2. Germline V lookup: CDR1 SGHRS, CDR2 YFSETQ. This CDR3 contains 13 residues. CDR3 DNA: TGCGCCAGCAGCTTGACCACTAGCGGCGAGCGGTTCTTC. It translates to CASSLTTSGERFF.

The V and J genes are TRBV27 and TRBJ1-1; 10 bases align to TRBD1. Trimming at V came to 5 bases and at J to 7 bases, leaving 4 bases not matched to a gene. This CDR3 contains 13 residues. Germline CDR1 reads MNHEY; CDR2 reads SMNVEV (reference sequence). The CDR3 loop is CASSLTGGREAFF. CDR3 nucleotides: TGTGCCAGCAGTCTGACAGGGGGCCGTGAAGCTTTCTTT.

The chain employs TRBV7-9 and TRBJ1-4, with 7 bases aligning to TRBD1. The CDR3 runs 18 residues. The germline CDR1 and CDR2 sequences are SEHNR and FQNEAQ (reference sequence). The junction had 18 bases not matched to a gene; V was cut back by 11 bases and J by 0 bases. CDR3 bases: TGTGCCCTGGAATCGACAGGGCACAAACTTGCAACTAATGAAAAACTGTTTTTT. Translating gives CALESTGHKLATNEKLFF.

This chain links TRBV12-3 or TRBV12-4 with TRBJ1-1; possible D gene TRBD1, 6 bases. V was pared by 2 bases and J by 8 bases, with 18 bases between. The CDR3 contains 15 residues. The CDR3 DNA follows: TGTGCCAGCAGTTTAACCGGAGGGGGAGGCTACGAAGCTTTCTTT. This gives the protein CASSLTGGGGYEAFF.

This clonotype has a handful of counts. The CDR3 reads CATSDFKGRVSGETQYF. The CDR3 DNA reads TGTGCCACCAGTGATTTTAAGGGGCGGGTCTCGGGGGAGACCCAGTACTTC. The chain links TRBV24-1 to TRBJ2-5; D is tentatively TRBD1 or TRBD2 (5 bases each). This CDR3 comprises 17 residues. Germline V lookup: CDR1 KGHDR, CDR2 SFDVKD. The V and J ends lost 1 base and 5 bases respectively, with 19 bases between them.

This clonotype was detected only a few times. The J gene is TRBJ1-4, the V gene TRBV7-9, with D unresolved. Deletions cut 8 bases from V and 7 bases from J, with 14 bases between. This CDR3 is 13 amino acids long. Germline loops: CDR1 SEHNR, CDR2 FQNEAQ (reference sequence). CDR3 nucleotide sequence: TGTGCCAGCCCCTCCCCCCAGTCTGAAAAACTGTTTTTT. Amino acids: CASPSPQSEKLFF.

V and J are TRBV20-1 and TRBJ1-1; tentative D call: TRBD1 (5 bases). Trimming shortened V by 3 bases and J by 4 bases, and 15 bases separated the two germline ends. This CDR3 region has 14 residues. The V gene's germline CDR1 is DFQATT and CDR2 SNEGSKA (reference sequence). The CDR3 protein is CSASKGVGVTEAFF. Here the CDR3 DNA reads TGCAGTGCTAGTAAAGGGGTGGGAGTCACTGAAGCTTTCTTT.

A word on this clonotype: A read error may be the cause here, since a much bigger clone is one base away. V and J are TRBV29-1 and TRBJ2-7; D might be TRBD1 (7 bases). V gave up 6 bases and J gave up 7 bases, with 22 bases separating them. The CDR3 runs to 14 residues. The germline V gene encodes CDR1 SQVTM and CDR2 ANQGSEA. CDR3: CSVSRGDGYNEQYF. The DNA of the CDR3 is TGCAGCGTCAGCAGGGGGGATGGGTACAATGAGCAGTACTTC.

V is TRBV27 and J is TRBJ2-7; maybe TRBD2 (6 bases). CDR1 is MNHEY and CDR2 is SMNVEV in the germline V gene (reference sequence). Between the trimmed V and J ends, which lost 3 bases and 1 base, there was a span of 13 bases. The length of the CDR3 is 15 residues. The CDR3 sequence is CASSFDGGLSYEQYF. Written as DNA, the CDR3 is TGTGCCAGCAGTTTCGATGGAGGGCTATCCTACGAGCAGTACTTC.

This clonotype has a count of ten or more. The chain joins TRBV9 to TRBJ1-2; D possibly corresponds to TRBD1 (5 bases). From germline, CDR1 is SGDLS and CDR2 YYNGEE. The CDR3 spans 15 residues. The ends were cut back, 0 bases at V and 5 bases at J, with 14 bases in the middle. CDR3 residues: CASSVDQGPRYGYTF. The CDR3 DNA reads TGTGCCAGCAGCGTAGACCAGGGCCCTAGGTATGGCTACACCTTC.

The chain is built from TRBV18 and TRBJ2-7; D is undetermined. The CDR3 totals 12 residues. Germline CDR1 is KGHSH and CDR2 is LQKENI. V lost 3 bases to trimming and J lost 3 bases, with 6 bases between them. CDR3 loop: CASSPELYEQYF. The CDR3 nucleotides are TGTGCCAGCTCACCCGAACTCTACGAGCAGTACTTC. The full variable domain, rest sourced from reference TRBV18 and TRBJ2-7, is NAGVMQNPRHLVRRRGQEARLRCSPMKGHSHVYWYRQLPEEGLKFMVYLQKENIIDESGMPKERFSAEFPKEGPSILRIQQVVRGDSAAYFCASSPELYEQYFGPGTRLTVT.

This chain uses TRBV4-3 with TRBJ2-1; 7 positions match TRBD1. The CDR3 loop spans 14 amino acids. V lost 1 base, J lost 8 bases, and 5 bases stayed unmatched. Germline values: CDR1 LGHNA, CDR2 YSLEER. CDR3 sequence: CASSQGTGLDEQFF. CDR3 nucleotide sequence: TGCGCCAGCAGCCAAGGGACAGGCCTGGATGAGCAGTTCTTC.

This clonotype was counted between two and nine times. The chain links TRBV5-1 to TRBJ2-1, with TRBD2 identical over 9 bases. Germline CDR1 SGHRS, CDR2 YFSETQ. The CDR3 sequence is 16 residues long. Losses at the gene ends were 4 bases for V and 2 bases for J; bases not matched to a gene: 7. The CDR3 sequence: CASSDVRGGAYNEQFF. The CDR3 DNA reads TGCGCCAGCAGCGACGTGCGCGGGGGGGCCTACAATGAGCAGTTCTTC.

The sample holds many counts of this clonotype. The V gene is TRBV6-2 or TRBV6-3, the J gene TRBJ2-1; tentatively, D is TRBD1 (6 bases). The CDR3 is 15 residues long. V was shortened by 2 bases and J by 8 bases, with 16 bases between the two germline ends. The V gene's germline CDR1 is MNHEY and CDR2 SVGEGT. CDR3 nucleotides: TGTGCCAGCAGTTACGGGGTTGAAGGGGGAGATGAGCAGTTCTTC. Protein product: CASSYGVEGGDEQFF.

Remarks on this clonotype: Given a much more abundant clone one base away, this may be a read error. The chain combines TRBV7-7 with TRBJ2-1; D possibly matches TRBD1 or TRBD2 (6 bases each). Judging by the DNA end, TRBJ2-7 fits better; the J call may be wrong. From germline, CDR1 is SSHAT and CDR2 FNYEAQ (reference sequence). The CDR3 has 16 residues. CDR3 in DNA: TGTGCTAGCAGCTTAGACAGGACTACCTCCTACAATGAGCAGTACTTC. Residues: CASSLDRTTSYNEQYF.